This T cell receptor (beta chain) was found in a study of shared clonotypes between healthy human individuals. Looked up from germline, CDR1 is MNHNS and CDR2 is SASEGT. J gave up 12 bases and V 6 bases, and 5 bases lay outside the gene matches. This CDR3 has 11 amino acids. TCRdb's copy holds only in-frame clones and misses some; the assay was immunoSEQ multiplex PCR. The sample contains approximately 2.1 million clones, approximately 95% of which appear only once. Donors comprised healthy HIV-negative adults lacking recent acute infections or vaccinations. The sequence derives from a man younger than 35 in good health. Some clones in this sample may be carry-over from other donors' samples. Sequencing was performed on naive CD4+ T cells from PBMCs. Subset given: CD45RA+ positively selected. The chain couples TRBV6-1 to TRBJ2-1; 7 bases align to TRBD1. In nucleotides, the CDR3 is TGTGCCAGCAGGGAACAGGGGATGCAGTTCTTC. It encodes CASREQGMQFF.